The 9 T cell receptor beta chains given below trace back to one sample, sequenced in a study of blood T cell repertoires in COVID-19. Assay used: immunoSEQ multiplex PCR; TCRdb lists only in-frame clones, some missing. The profile shows 110,000 or so clones, just over 85% of them singletons. Source material: peripheral blood. The receptors here all came from a human donor in a cohort sampled during active COVID-19.

This clone has only a few counts. V gene TRBV2 combines with J gene TRBJ1-5; no firm D call. CDR3 size: 12 residues. V lost 4 bases to trimming and J lost 4 bases, with 5 bases between them. Germline CDR1 is SNHLY and CDR2 is FYNNEI. The CDR3 coding sequence is TGTGCCAGCAGTGCTAGAAATCAGCCCCAGCATTTT. It codes for CASSARNQPQHF.

The V call is TRBV6-5, the J call TRBJ1-2, with 7 bases matching TRBD1. Germline CDR1 MNHEY, CDR2 SVGAGI. V was pared by 7 bases and J by 5 bases, with 7 bases of the junction left unmatched. CDR3 length: 13 amino acids. The CDR3 loop reads CASTSDRVYGYTF. For the CDR3, the DNA is TGTGCCAGCACATCCGACAGGGTTTATGGCTACACCTTC.

This chain links TRBV5-1 with TRBJ1-6; 7 bases line up with TRBD1. The CDR3 sequence is 14 residues long. CDR1 SGHRS and CDR2 YFSETQ come from the germline V gene. V lost 4 bases, J lost 10 bases, and 8 bases stayed unmatched. CDR3 DNA sequence: TGCGCCAGCAGCCCCCCGGGACAGAACTCACCCCTCCACTTT. Translation: CASSPPGQNSPLHF.

The gene calls are TRBV7-9 and TRBJ1-6; 10 bases are a match to TRBD1. Germline CDR1 and CDR2: SEHNR and FQNEAQ (reference sequence). The CDR3 covers 14 residues. V shed 5 bases and J 5 bases; nucleotides not matched to a gene: 0. CDR3 in amino acids: CASSGTGDNSPLHF. CDR3 sequence (DNA): TGTGCCAGCAGCGGGACAGGGGATAATTCACCCCTCCACTTT.

The chain recombines TRBV27 with TRBJ1-2, with D unresolved. Per germline, CDR1 MNHEY and CDR2 SMNVEV (reference sequence). CDR3 size: 15 residues. V lost 4 bases and J lost 0, with 12 bases in between. DNA for the CDR3: TGTGCCAGCAGTTCCCCGAGGAGGGCTAACTATGGCTACACCTTC. Residues: CASSSPRRANYGYTF.

This sequence joins TRBV4-1 and TRBJ2-1; the D is unclear. Deletions cut 4 bases from V and 0 bases from J, with 10 bases between. The CDR3 loop spans 15 amino acids. Germline assignment: CDR1 MGHRA and CDR2 YSYEKL. CDR3 nucleotide sequence: TGCGCCAGCAGCCTGGAGAATCCCTCCTACAATGAGCAGTTCTTC. It yields the protein CASSLENPSYNEQFF.

The chain is built from TRBV28 and TRBJ2-3, with TRBD2 matching over 12 bases. CDR1 is MDHEN and CDR2 is SYDVKM in the germline V gene. Trimming cost V 2 bases and J 3 bases; bases outside gene matches: 15. The CDR3 consists of 20 residues. CDR3 nucleotide sequence: TGTGCCAGCAGTTTAAGGGAGGGACTAGCGGGCAGGGGAAGAACAGATACGCAGTATTTT. Residues: CASSLREGLAGRGRTDTQYF. Filled out from reference TRBV28 and TRBJ2-3, the complete variable domain reads DVKVTQSSRYLVKRTGEKVFLECVQDMDHENMFWYRQDPGLGLRLIYFSYDVKMKEKGDIPEGYSVSREKKERFSLILESASTNQTSMYLCASSLREGLAGRGRTDTQYFGPGTRLTVL.

V usage is TRBV15 and J usage is TRBJ2-1, with 12 nucleotides matching TRBD2. CDR3 length: 15 amino acids. Germline values: CDR1 LNHNV, CDR2 YYDKDF (reference sequence). J was trimmed by 4 bases and V by 9 bases; bases with no gene match: 7. The DNA for the CDR3 is TGTGCCACGATCTCCGGGACTAGCGGGTACAATGAGCAGTTCTTC. Translating it yields CATISGTSGYNEQFF.

This clone has only one observation. This chain uses TRBV5-1 with TRBJ1-1; no clear D gene. V was shortened by 2 bases and J by 0 bases, with 11 bases between the two germline ends. CDR3 size: 15 residues. Germline CDR1 and CDR2: SGHRS and YFSETQ. For the CDR3, the DNA is TGCGCCAGCAGCTTAACCGAGCCCATGAACACTGAAGCTTTCTTT. Translated: CASSLTEPMNTEAFF.